This T cell receptor (beta chain) is drawn from a study of T cell responses to AZD1222 COVID-19 vaccine. This clone was seen only once. Antigen unknown. Second doses that came at about 4 or about 12 weeks were put together. The repertoire was sequenced with immunoSEQ multiplex PCR; TCRdb's copy has only in-frame clones and lacks some. The sample has approximately 150,000 clones, more than 85% seen once. Study observations and caveats: Across the whole spike, CD4 TCRs peaked at regions 160-218 and 743-854.

The CDR3 is 12 residues long. Germline V lookup: CDR1 SQVTM, CDR2 ANQGSEA. V dropped 6 bases and J dropped 3; count of bases not matched to a gene: 3. The source of this sequence is an adult who received the AZD1222 COVID-19 vaccine. This specimen consisted of peripheral blood, obtained 28 days after the second AZD1222 dose. This chain uses TRBV29-1 with TRBJ2-7; 9 nucleotides line up with TRBD1. The CDR3 region has the DNA TGCAGCGTACGGACAGGGGACTACGAGCAGTACTTC. Encoded protein: CSVRTGDYEQYF.